This TCR beta chain was sequenced during a study of T cell repertoires in cytomegalovirus infection. Study-wide results and caveats: CMV-specific HLA-C-restricted TCR beta clonotypes dominated the ex vivo response.

This clonotype was found many times. Antigen specificity is unknown. MiXCR, run by TCRdb on the reads, gives a single entry per CDR3 protein. The sample yields approximately 990,000 distinct CDR3 sequences, roughly 30% seen once. V lost 4 bases and J lost 0, with 9 bases in between. The CDR3 extends over 15 amino acids. Germline CDR1 and CDR2: LGHNA and YNFKEQ. V and J are TRBV4-2 and TRBJ2-2; D not certain. This receptor was taken from a human donor in good health (CMV status not recorded). Some clones in this sample may be carry-over from other donors' samples. Sequenced here: cultured CD8+ T cells from PBMCs, sampled from culture after CMV antigen stimulation. The CDR3 nucleotides read TGTGCCAGCAGCCCGGGTGTAGCGAACACCGGGGAGCTGTTTTTT. It is translated as CASSPGVANTGELFF.